This is a list of T cell receptor beta chains from one sample in a study of T cell repertoires in cytomegalovirus infection. From the reads, TCRdb called clonotypes with MiXCR, one entry per CDR3 protein. The profile covers 160,000 or so distinct CDR3 sequences, with about 22% appearing a single time and under 30% taken by the ten largest. Their antigens are not known. The starting material was CD8+ T cells from cultured PBMCs, obtained from culture after CMV antigen stimulation. These receptors came from a human donor in good health (CMV status not recorded). Some clones in this sample may be carry-over from other donors' samples. The CDR3 runs from the conserved cysteine through the conserved F or W. Each record gives: V gene, clone size, J gene, D gene, CDR3 DNA, CDR3 protein. A D gene is named only where the DNA matches it firmly. Clone size is shown for a subset of rows, as once, few, many or a class of expanded clone.

v_gene: TRBV6-6
abundance: few
j_gene: TRBJ2-7
d_gene: NA
CDR3nt: TGTGCCAGCAGTGAGTGGCCTTACGAGCAGTACTTC
CDR3aa: CASSEWPYEQYF

v_gene: TRBV20-1
abundance: NA
j_gene: TRBJ2-3
d_gene: TRBD2
CDR3nt: TGCAGTGCTAGAGACGGACTAGCGGGGGCAGATACGCAGTATTTT
CDR3aa: CSARDGLAGADTQYF

v_gene: TRBV6-2/TRBV6-3
abundance: few
j_gene: TRBJ2-1
d_gene: NA
CDR3nt: TGTGCCAGCAGTTACCCCGACTTACTACAGTTCTTC
CDR3aa: CASSYPDLLQFF

v_gene: TRBV7-2
abundance: few
j_gene: TRBJ2-3
d_gene: NA
CDR3nt: TGTGCCAGCACCTCAGGGACCACCTTCCCAGATACGCAGTATTTT
CDR3aa: CASTSGTTFPDTQYF

v_gene: TRBV10-3
abundance: few
j_gene: TRBJ1-2
d_gene: NA
CDR3nt: TGTGCCATCAGTGAGTCGACTGGAGGAGCTAACTATGGCTACACCTTC
CDR3aa: CAISESTGGANYGYTF

v_gene: TRBV7-6
abundance: few
j_gene: TRBJ2-3
d_gene: NA
CDR3nt: TGTGCCAGCACCGGGACGGACGCAGATACGCAGTATTTT
CDR3aa: CASTGTDADTQYF

v_gene: TRBV7-2
abundance: few
j_gene: TRBJ2-5
d_gene: TRBD2
CDR3nt: TGTGCCAGCAGACCGACTAGCGGGGGGGAAGAGACCCAGTACTTC
CDR3aa: CASRPTSGGEETQYF

v_gene: TRBV12-3/TRBV12-4
abundance: few
j_gene: TRBJ2-5
d_gene: NA
CDR3nt: TGTGCCAGCAGTTCGACCCGCCTAGTCCAAGAGACCCAGTACTTC
CDR3aa: CASSSTRLVQETQYF

v_gene: TRBV7-8
abundance: NA
j_gene: TRBJ2-3
d_gene: NA
CDR3nt: TGTGCCAGCAGCCCCGGGACCGCCCCTAGCACAGATACGCAGTATTTT
CDR3aa: CASSPGTAPSTDTQYF

v_gene: TRBV30
abundance: NA
j_gene: TRBJ1-5
d_gene: NA
CDR3nt: TGTGCCTGGAGTTCCATGAATCAGCCCCAGCATTTT
CDR3aa: CAWSSMNQPQHF

v_gene: TRBV12-3/TRBV12-4
abundance: NA
j_gene: TRBJ2-7
d_gene: TRBD2
CDR3nt: TGTGCCAGCAGTTTTGCGGGGGGCCGGGACGAGCAGTACTTC
CDR3aa: CASSFAGGRDEQYF

v_gene: TRBV7-2
abundance: few
j_gene: TRBJ1-6
d_gene: NA
CDR3nt: TGTGCCAGCAGCTCAGATGTCCTCTATAATTCACCCCTCCACTTT
CDR3aa: CASSSDVLYNSPLHF

v_gene: TRBV4-3
abundance: few
j_gene: TRBJ2-1
d_gene: TRBD2
CDR3nt: TGCGCCAGCAGCCAAGATCGGGCGGGGGGGCCCAATGAGCAGTTCTTC
CDR3aa: CASSQDRAGGPNEQFF

v_gene: TRBV6-2/TRBV6-3
abundance: few
j_gene: TRBJ1-5
d_gene: NA
CDR3nt: TGTGCCAGCAGAGACGGATTGTATAGCAATCAGCCCCAGCATTTT
CDR3aa: CASRDGLYSNQPQHF